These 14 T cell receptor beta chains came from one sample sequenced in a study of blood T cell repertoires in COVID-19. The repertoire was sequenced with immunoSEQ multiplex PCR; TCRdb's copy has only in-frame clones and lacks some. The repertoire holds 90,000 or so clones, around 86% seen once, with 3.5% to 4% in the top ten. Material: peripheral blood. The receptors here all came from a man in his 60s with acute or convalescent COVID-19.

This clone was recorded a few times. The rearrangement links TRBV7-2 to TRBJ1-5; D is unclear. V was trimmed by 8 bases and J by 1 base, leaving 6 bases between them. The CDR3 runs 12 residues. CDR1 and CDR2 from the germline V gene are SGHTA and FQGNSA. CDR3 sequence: CASGGSNQPQHF. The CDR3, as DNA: TGTGCCAGCGGCGGGAGCAATCAGCCCCAGCATTTT.

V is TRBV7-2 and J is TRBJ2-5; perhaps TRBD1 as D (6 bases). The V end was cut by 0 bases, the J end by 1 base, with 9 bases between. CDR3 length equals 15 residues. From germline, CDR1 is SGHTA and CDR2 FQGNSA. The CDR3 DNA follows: TGTGCCAGCAGCTTAGCTCGGACAGTCCAAGAGACCCAGTACTTC. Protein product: CASSLARTVQETQYF.

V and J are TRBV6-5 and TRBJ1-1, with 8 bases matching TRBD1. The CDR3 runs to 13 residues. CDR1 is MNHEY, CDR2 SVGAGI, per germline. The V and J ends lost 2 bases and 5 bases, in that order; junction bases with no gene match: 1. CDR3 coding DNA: TGTGCCAGCAGTTACACAGGGGGAACTGAAGCTTTCTTT. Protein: CASSYTGGTEAFF.

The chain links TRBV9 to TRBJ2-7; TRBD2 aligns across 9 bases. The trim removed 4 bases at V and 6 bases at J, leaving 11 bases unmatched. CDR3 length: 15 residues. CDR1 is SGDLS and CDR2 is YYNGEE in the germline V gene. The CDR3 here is CASSLGLAVMGEQYF. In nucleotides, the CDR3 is TGTGCCAGCAGCTTGGGACTAGCCGTGATGGGCGAGCAGTACTTC.

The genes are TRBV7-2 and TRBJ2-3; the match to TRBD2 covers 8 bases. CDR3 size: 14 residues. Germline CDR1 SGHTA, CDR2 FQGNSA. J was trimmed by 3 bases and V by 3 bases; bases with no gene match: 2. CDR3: CASSLGTRTDTQYF. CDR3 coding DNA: TGTGCCAGCAGCTTGGGGACTAGAACAGATACGCAGTATTTT.

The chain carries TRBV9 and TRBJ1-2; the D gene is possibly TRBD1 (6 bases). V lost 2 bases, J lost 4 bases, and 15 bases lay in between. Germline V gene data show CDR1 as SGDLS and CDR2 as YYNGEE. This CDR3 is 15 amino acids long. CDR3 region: CASSVRPGAVYGYTF. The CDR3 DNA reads TGTGCCAGCAGCGTCCGCCCAGGGGCCGTCTATGGCTACACCTTC.

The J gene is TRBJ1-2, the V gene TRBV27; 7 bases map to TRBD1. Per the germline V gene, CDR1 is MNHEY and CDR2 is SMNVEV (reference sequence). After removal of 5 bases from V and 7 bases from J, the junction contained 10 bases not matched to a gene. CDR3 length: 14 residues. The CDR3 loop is CASSTPDRVSGYTF. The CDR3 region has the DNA TGTGCCAGCAGTACCCCCGACAGGGTCTCTGGCTACACCTTC.

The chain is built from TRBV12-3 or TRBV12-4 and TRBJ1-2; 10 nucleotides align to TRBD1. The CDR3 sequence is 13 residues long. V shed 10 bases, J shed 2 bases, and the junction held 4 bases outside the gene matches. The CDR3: CATRTGGNYGYTF. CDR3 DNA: TGTGCCACGAGGACAGGGGGGAACTATGGCTACACCTTC.

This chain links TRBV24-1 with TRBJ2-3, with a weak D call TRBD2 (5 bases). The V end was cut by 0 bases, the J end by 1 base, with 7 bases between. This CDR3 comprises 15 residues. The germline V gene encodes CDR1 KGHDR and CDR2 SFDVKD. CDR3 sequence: CATSDLIGGTDTQYF. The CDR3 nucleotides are TGTGCCACCAGTGATTTGATCGGGGGCACAGATACGCAGTATTTT.

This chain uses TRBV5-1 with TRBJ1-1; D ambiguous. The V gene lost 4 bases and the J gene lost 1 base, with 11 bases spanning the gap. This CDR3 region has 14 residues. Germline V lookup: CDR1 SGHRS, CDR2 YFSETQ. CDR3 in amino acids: CASSRPSGNTEAFF. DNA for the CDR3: TGCGCCAGCAGCCGGCCTAGTGGGAACACTGAAGCTTTCTTT.

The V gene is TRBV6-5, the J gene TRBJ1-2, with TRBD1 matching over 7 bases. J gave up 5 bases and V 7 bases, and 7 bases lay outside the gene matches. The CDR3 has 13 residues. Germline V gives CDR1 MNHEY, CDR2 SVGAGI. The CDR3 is CASTEGARYGYTF. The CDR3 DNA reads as TGTGCCAGCACGGAGGGGGCGAGGTATGGCTACACCTTC.

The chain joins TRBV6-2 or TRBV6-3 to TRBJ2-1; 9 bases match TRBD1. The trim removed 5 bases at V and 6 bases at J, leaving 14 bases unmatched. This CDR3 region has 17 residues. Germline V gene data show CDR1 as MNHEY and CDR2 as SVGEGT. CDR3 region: CASSPGTGFSGVNEQFF. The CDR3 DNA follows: TGTGCCAGCAGTCCCGGGACAGGGTTTAGTGGAGTCAATGAGCAGTTCTTC.

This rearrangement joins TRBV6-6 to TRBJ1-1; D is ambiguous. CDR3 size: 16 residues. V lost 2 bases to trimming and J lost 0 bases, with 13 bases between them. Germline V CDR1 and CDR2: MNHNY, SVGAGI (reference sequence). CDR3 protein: CASSYAAGSMNTEAFF. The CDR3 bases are TGTGCCAGCAGTTACGCTGCAGGCAGCATGAACACTGAAGCTTTCTTT.

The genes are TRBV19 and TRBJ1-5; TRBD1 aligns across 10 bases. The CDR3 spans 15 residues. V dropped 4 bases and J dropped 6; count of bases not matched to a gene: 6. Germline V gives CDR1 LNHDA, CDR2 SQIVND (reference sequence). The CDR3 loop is CASSNGQGVPQPQHF. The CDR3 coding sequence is TGTGCCAGTAGTAACGGACAGGGGGTACCTCAGCCCCAGCATTTT.